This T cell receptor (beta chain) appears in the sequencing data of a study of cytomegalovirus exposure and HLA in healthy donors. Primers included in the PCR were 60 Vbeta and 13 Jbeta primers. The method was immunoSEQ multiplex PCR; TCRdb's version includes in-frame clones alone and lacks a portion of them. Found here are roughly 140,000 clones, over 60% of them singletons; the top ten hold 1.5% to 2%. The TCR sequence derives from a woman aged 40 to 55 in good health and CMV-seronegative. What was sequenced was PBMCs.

This CDR3 is CASSQGASEAFF. The CDR3 coding sequence is TGTGCCAGCAGCCAAGGGGCGAGTGAAGCTTTCTTT. The chain carries TRBV4-2 and TRBJ1-1; D uncertain. The CDR3 runs to 12 residues. Germline V CDR1 and CDR2: LGHNA, YNFKEQ. Trimming cost V 1 base and J 7 bases, with 7 bases left between them.